These 3 T cell receptor beta chains came from one sample sequenced in a study of beta chain features in type 1 diabetes. Whole-study findings and limits: Within each of all four CD4+ subsets, Type 1 diabetes patients had TCRB CDR3s that were moderately but significantly shorter.

The antigens for these receptors are not known. Expressed TCRB transcripts got sequenced, as all isolated RNA was reverse transcribed. Profiled with immunoSEQ multiplex PCR; TCRdb holds only in-frame clones, not every one. This sample has 240,000 or so clones, with about 20% found just once. The specimen sequenced was naive CD4+ T cells from blood. The receptors originated from a woman aged 40 to 50 with type 1 diabetes.

The V and J genes are TRBV7-2 and TRBJ1-6; D might be TRBD1 (6 bases). V was clipped by 5 bases and J by 0 bases, with 14 bases between them. This CDR3 contains 17 residues. Looked up from germline, CDR1 is SGHTA and CDR2 is FQGNSA. The CDR3 nucleotides are TGTGCCAGCAGCCCCACAACAGGGAGCTCCTATAATTCACCCCTCCACTTT. Protein: CASSPTTGSSYNSPLHF.

The table lists this clone with a few counts. In DNA form, the CDR3 reads TGTGCCACCAGCAGAGATCGGCAGGCATTCCAGCCCCAGCATTTT. Its translation is CATSRDRQAFQPQHF. The genes are TRBV15 and TRBJ1-5; D is unclear. Germline-derived CDR1 and CDR2 are LNHNV and YYDKDF (reference sequence). This CDR3 is 15 amino acids long. Trimming took 0 bases from V and 7 from J, leaving 13 bases between them.

The gene calls are TRBV28 and TRBJ2-7; 8 bases match TRBD2. There are 15 residues in the CDR3. Trimming at V came to 7 bases and at J to 3 bases, leaving 11 bases not matched to a gene. Germline CDR1 MDHEN, CDR2 SYDVKM. The CDR3 is CASTTGGEGSYEQYF. DNA of the CDR3: TGTGCCAGCACCACCGGGGGGGAGGGGAGCTACGAGCAGTACTTC.